This T cell receptor (beta chain) was recorded in a study of blood T cell repertoires in COVID-19. Across the whole study: The United States, Italy and Spain provided the acute and convalescent COVID-19 samples. Sources were T cells, B-cell-depleted T cells, or PBMCs; the material itself was cDNA or gDNA.

This clone has a single count. Losses at the gene ends were 0 bases for V and 0 bases for J; bases not matched to a gene: 6. CDR1 is SGHNT, CDR2 YYREEE, per germline (reference sequence). The CDR3 is made up of 17 amino acids. The data were produced by immunoSEQ multiplex PCR, yet TCRdb's version contains in-frame clones alone and is incomplete. The data show approximately 290,000 clones, approximately 91% seen once. Seattle's cohort entered during active infection and was followed longitudinally. The source is a woman in her thirties with COVID-19, enrolled during active disease. The J gene is TRBJ2-1, the V gene TRBV5-4; TRBD2 matches 7 bases. Sample: peripheral blood. DNA of the CDR3: TGTGCCAGCAGCTTGGGGGTAGGCGGGAGCTCCTACAATGAGCAGTTCTTC. Protein: CASSLGVGGSSYNEQFF.